The 29 T cell receptor beta chains below were found in one sample sequenced in a study of response to subunit inactivated influenza vaccine. Using its own MiXCR run on the RT-PCR reads, TCRdb lists one record per CDR3 protein. The sample contains about 520,000 distinct CDR3 sequences, around 7.9% of which appear only once. The specimen comprised PBMCs from blood, sampled around 25 months after vaccination. These receptors were taken from a man aged 45-69 years who received an inactivated influenza vaccine.

The V and J genes are TRBV15 and TRBJ2-7; 8 positions match TRBD1. The germline CDR1 and CDR2 sequences are LNHNV and YYDKDF (reference sequence). This CDR3 is 14 amino acids long. With 4 bases clipped from V and 4 bases from J, the junction kept 6 bases outside the gene matches. The CDR3: CATSTRQGRYEQYF. The CDR3 region has the DNA TGTGCCACCAGCACCCGACAGGGGAGATACGAGCAGTACTTC. Using reference TRBV15 and TRBJ2-7 for the parts outside the CDR3, the full variable domain is DAMVIQNPRYQVTQFGKPVTLSCSQTLNHNVMYWYQQKSSQAPKLLFHYYDKDFNNEADTPDNFQSRRPNTSFCFLDIRSPGLGDTAMYLCATSTRQGRYEQYFGPGTRLTVT.

This clonotype was observed a handful of times. CDR3 sequence (DNA): TGTGCCAGCAGCTTCGGGGGGCAGGGTTACTACGAGCAGTACTTC. This codes for CASSFGGQGYYEQYF. The V and J genes are TRBV11-1 and TRBJ2-7; a possible D gene is TRBD2 (7 bases). The CDR3 is made up of 15 amino acids. V lost 3 bases and J 3 bases, leaving 15 bases between the germline ends. CDR1 and CDR2 from the germline V gene are SGHAT and FQDESV (reference sequence).

A few counts support this clonotype. The chain's CDR3 is CASRDGSRLNYGYTF. The CDR3 DNA sequence: TGTGCCAGCAGAGACGGGTCGCGCTTGAACTATGGCTACACCTTC. The V gene is TRBV6-2 or TRBV6-3, the J gene TRBJ1-2, with D unresolved. The CDR3 is made up of 15 amino acids. Trimming stripped 6 bases from V and 2 bases from J, with 16 bases between. Germline V CDR1 and CDR2: MNHEY, SVGEGT.

This clonotype has at least ten counts. The chain employs TRBV10-2 and TRBJ1-5; D unclear. Trimming took off 6 bases at V and 4 bases at J, with 10 bases between the two ends. Germline-derived CDR1 and CDR2 are WSHSY and SAAADI. The CDR3 totals 13 residues. The CDR3 spells CASRPAINQPQHF. The CDR3 nucleotides read TGCGCCAGCAGGCCGGCCATTAATCAGCCCCAGCATTTT.

The chain has TRBV3-1 and TRBJ1-1; no clear D. V was clipped by 4 bases and J by 1 base, with 13 bases between them. CDR3 length: 15 residues. Germline CDR1 and CDR2: LGHDT and YNNKEL (reference sequence). The CDR3 spells CASSPREKPNTEAFF. CDR3 nucleotides: TGTGCCAGCAGCCCCAGAGAGAAACCGAACACTGAAGCTTTCTTT.

This clonotype was seen repeatedly, ten times or more. V gene TRBV12-3 or TRBV12-4 combines with J gene TRBJ2-1, with 8 nucleotides matching TRBD2. The CDR3 spans 15 residues. The V and J ends lost 6 bases and 2 bases, in that order; junction bases with no gene match: 6. The CDR3 reads CASRVTSGAYNEQFF. The DNA of the CDR3 is TGTGCCAGCAGGGTCACTAGCGGAGCCTACAATGAGCAGTTCTTC.

This clonotype came up a few times. V is TRBV20-1 and J is TRBJ2-5; possible D gene TRBD2, 6 bases. Germline CDR1 and CDR2: DFQATT and SNEGSKA (reference sequence). This CDR3 is 15 amino acids long. The V gene lost 0 bases and the J gene lost 0 bases, with 11 bases spanning the gap. CDR3 nucleotides: TGCAGTGCTAGAGACGGGGGAATGTACCAAGAGACCCAGTACTTC. Translated, it gives CSARDGGMYQETQYF.

This clonotype appeared many times. V is TRBV6-2 or TRBV6-3 and J is TRBJ2-3; 8 nucleotides line up with TRBD1. Germline CDR1 MNHEY, CDR2 SVGEGT. V shed 7 bases, J shed 14 bases, and the junction held 17 bases outside the gene matches. This CDR3 comprises 14 residues. CDR3 sequence (DNA): TGTGCCAGCAACGCGGATTTCGTGACAGGGGACCTGTATTTT. Amino acid sequence: CASNADFVTGDLYF.

This clonotype was seen a few times. The rearrangement uses TRBV12-3 or TRBV12-4 and TRBJ2-1, with D perhaps assigned TRBD1 or TRBD2 (6 bases each). This CDR3 contains 14 residues. V lost 5 bases and J lost 5, with 13 bases in between. The CDR3 spells CASSPTGANNEQFF. The CDR3 nucleotides read TGTGCCAGCAGTCCTACGGGGGCCAACAATGAGCAGTTCTTC.

This clonotype was counted between two and nine times. The V gene is TRBV3-1, the J gene TRBJ2-3; 9 bases map to TRBD2. The CDR3 extends over 16 amino acids. CDR1 is LGHDT, CDR2 YNNKEL, per germline (reference sequence). Unmatched junction bases numbered 7, after V lost 4 bases and J lost 2 bases. The DNA of the CDR3 is TGTGCCAGCAGCCGTGGTAGCGGGGGACCCACAGATACGCAGTATTTT. Residues: CASSRGSGGPTDTQYF.

This clonotype was detected a few times. The V and J genes are TRBV12-3 or TRBV12-4 and TRBJ2-3, with 12 bases fitting TRBD2. CDR3 length: 15 amino acids. J was trimmed by 8 bases and V by 6 bases; bases with no gene match: 9. The CDR3 loop reads CASSTSGGPGVTQYF. CDR3 nucleotide sequence: TGTGCCAGCAGCACTAGCGGGGGGCCTGGGGTTACGCAGTATTTT.

In this sample, this clonotype turned up a few times. CDR3 region: CASSYVLGDRDLNTQYF. The CDR3 DNA follows: TGTGCCAGCAGTTACGTCTTGGGGGACAGGGATTTGAATACGCAGTATTTT. The chain couples TRBV6-2 or TRBV6-3 to TRBJ2-3; 9 positions match TRBD1. CDR1 and CDR2 (germline): MNHEY, SVGEGT. V shed 2 bases and J 7 bases; nucleotides not matched to a gene: 13. The CDR3 extends over 17 amino acids.

This clonotype was recorded many times. This chain joins TRBV20-1 and TRBJ2-7, with TRBD1 matching over 9 bases. Germline CDR1 reads DFQATT; CDR2 reads SNEGSKA (reference sequence). V shed 5 bases, J shed 2 bases, and the junction held 7 bases outside the gene matches. This CDR3 is 14 amino acids long. CDR3 coding DNA: TGCAGTGCTGCCGGGACAGGGTCTCCCTACGAGCAGTACTTC. Protein sequence: CSAAGTGSPYEQYF.

This clonotype was detected only a few times. The chain carries TRBV9 and TRBJ1-6; a possible D gene is TRBD1 (5 bases). V was pared by 4 bases and J by 7 bases, with 12 bases between. Germline values: CDR1 SGDLS, CDR2 YYNGEE. The CDR3 contains 14 residues. As DNA, the CDR3 is TGTGCCAGCAGCCAGGGACCGTTGAATTCACCCCTCCACTTT. This encodes CASSQGPLNSPLHF.

This chain uses TRBV7-9 with TRBJ2-1; D uncertain. Trimming stripped 5 bases from V and 4 bases from J, with 18 bases between. Germline V gene sequence: CDR1 SEHNR, CDR2 FQNEAQ (reference sequence). The CDR3 totals 16 residues. The CDR3 DNA follows: TGTGCCAGCAGCCTTGTCGGCACTGGTCCATACAATGAGCAGTTCTTC. This encodes CASSLVGTGPYNEQFF.

This clonotype was observed a few times. The rearrangement uses TRBV7-2 and TRBJ2-3; D is perhaps TRBD2 (5 bases). CDR1 and CDR2 (germline): SGHTA, FQGNSA. The germline V and J ends were trimmed by 7 bases and 1 base, with 15 bases remaining between them. CDR3 length equals 15 residues. CDR3 in DNA: TGTGCCAGCATCCCGTTGGACTTGCGCACAGATACGCAGTATTTT. Translation gives CASIPLDLRTDTQYF.

This clonotype was recorded a few times. The V and J genes are TRBV9 and TRBJ2-4, with D perhaps being TRBD1 or TRBD2 (5 bases each). This CDR3 region has 14 residues. V was pared by 3 bases and J by 0 bases, with 7 bases between. CDR1 is SGDLS and CDR2 is YYNGEE in the germline V gene. The CDR3 here is CASSAGTAKNIQYF. CDR3 in DNA: TGTGCCAGCAGCGCCGGGACAGCCAAAAACATTCAGTACTTC.

This clonotype was recorded many times. V usage is TRBV24-1 and J usage is TRBJ2-3; 11 positions match TRBD2. The CDR3 loop spans 14 amino acids. The junction had 6 bases not matched to a gene; V was cut back by 3 bases and J by 11 bases. Germline CDR1 reads KGHDR; CDR2 reads SFDVKD. CDR3 sequence reads: CATSDTLAGGVQYF. CDR3 coding DNA: TGTGCCACCAGTGATACGCTAGCGGGGGGAGTGCAGTATTTT.

This clonotype was recorded many times. The rearrangement uses TRBV5-1 and TRBJ1-1; 9 nucleotides line up with TRBD1. The trim removed 2 bases at V and 1 base at J, leaving 0 bases unmatched. CDR3 size: 14 residues. Germline lookup yields CDR1 SGHRS and CDR2 YFSETQ. The DNA for the CDR3 is TGCGCCAGCAGCTTACAGGGGGCGAACACTGAAGCTTTCTTT. Its protein product is CASSLQGANTEAFF.

This clonotype was seen many times. The chain carries TRBV7-9 and TRBJ2-3; D not resolved. Germline V CDR1 and CDR2: SEHNR, FQNEAQ (reference sequence). V dropped 5 bases and J dropped 9 bases, with 9 bases sitting between them. The CDR3 runs to 11 residues. CDR3 coding DNA: TGTGCCAGCAGCCAAATAGGAACGCAGTATTTT. Its protein product is CASSQIGTQYF. The full variable domain, its missing parts supplied by reference TRBV7-9 and TRBJ2-3, is DTGVSQNPRHKITKRGQNVTFRCDPISEHNRLYWYRQTLGQGPEFLTYFQNEAQLEKSRLLSDRFSAERPKGSFSTLEIQRTEQGDSAMYLCASSQIGTQYFGPGTRLTVL.

This clonotype was seen a few times. V and J are TRBV12-3 or TRBV12-4 and TRBJ2-7; no clear D gene. Trimming took 6 bases from V and 13 from J, leaving 19 bases between them. This CDR3 is 12 amino acids long. This CDR3 reads CASSSRFGSQYF. CDR3 coding DNA: TGTGCCAGCAGCTCCCGTTTTGGGTCCCAATACTTC.

V gene TRBV3-1 combines with J gene TRBJ2-7; possibly TRBD1 for D (5 bases). This CDR3 comprises 14 residues. The germline V and J ends were trimmed by 0 bases and 2 bases, with 8 bases remaining between them. Per the germline V gene, CDR1 is LGHDT and CDR2 is YNNKEL (reference sequence). CDR3 DNA sequence: TGTGCCAGCAGCCAAGACACCAGGGCCTACGAGCAGTACTTC. It codes for CASSQDTRAYEQYF.

In this sample, this clonotype turned up many times. The chain has TRBV28 and TRBJ1-1; D gene unclear. The ends were cut back, 6 bases at V and 2 bases at J, with 7 bases in the middle. The germline CDR1 and CDR2 sequences are MDHEN and SYDVKM. The CDR3 loop spans 12 amino acids. The CDR3 is CASSVSNTEAFF. CDR3 DNA sequence: TGTGCCAGCAGCGTATCTAACACTGAAGCTTTCTTT.

The chain carries TRBV4-2 and TRBJ1-5, with D uncertain. The CDR3 loop spans 13 amino acids. Germline V lookup: CDR1 LGHNA, CDR2 YNFKEQ. V was shortened by 1 base and J by 5 bases, with 6 bases between the two germline ends. This CDR3 is CASSQGFYQPQHF. CDR3 in DNA: TGTGCCAGCAGCCAAGGATTTTATCAGCCCCAGCATTTT.

The V gene is TRBV10-3, the J gene TRBJ2-1; tentative D call: TRBD1 (6 bases). This CDR3 is 13 amino acids long. V lost 7 bases and J lost 3, with 10 bases in between. From germline, CDR1 is ENHRY and CDR2 SYGVKD. CDR3 in DNA: TGTGCCATCACAGGGGCCGACTACAATGAGCAGTTCTTC. Encoded protein: CAITGADYNEQFF.

This clonotype came up a few times. V is TRBV3-1 and J is TRBJ2-5, with D uncertain. Germline V gene data show CDR1 as LGHDT and CDR2 as YNNKEL (reference sequence). The length of the CDR3 is 16 residues. The V gene lost 2 bases and the J gene lost 0 bases, with 13 bases spanning the gap. This chain's CDR3 is CASSQIGPSDQETQYF. The CDR3 DNA reads TGTGCCAGCAGCCAAATCGGCCCGAGCGACCAAGAGACCCAGTACTTC.

At least ten counts were recorded for this clonotype. The chain joins TRBV29-1 to TRBJ2-3; D not resolved. Trimming took 6 bases from V and 5 from J, leaving 12 bases between them. The CDR3 has 12 amino acids. From germline, CDR1 is SQVTM and CDR2 ANQGSEA. The CDR3 nucleotides read TGCAGCGTCGATGGCGGTGTAGATACGCAGTATTTT. Protein sequence: CSVDGGVDTQYF.

This clonotype was picked up a small number of times. The chain employs TRBV12-3 or TRBV12-4 and TRBJ1-1; D not certain. Between the trimmed V and J ends, which lost 2 bases and 2 bases, there was a span of 12 bases. The length of the CDR3 is 15 residues. The CDR3 DNA reads as TGTGCCAGCAGTTTAAGAGGTGCAGGAAACACTGAAGCTTTCTTT. It translates to CASSLRGAGNTEAFF.

This clonotype appeared a few times. The chain links TRBV5-1 to TRBJ2-5; 8 bases fit TRBD2. Trimming took 4 bases from V and 5 from J; bases not matched to a gene: 10. Germline CDR1 reads SGHRS; CDR2 reads YFSETQ. CDR3 length: 15 amino acids. CDR3 sequence: CASSPGGRKTETQYF. The CDR3 DNA reads as TGCGCCAGCAGCCCGGGGGGGCGGAAAACGGAGACCCAGTACTTC.